A selection of T cell receptor beta chains follows, all from one sample in a study of early T cells in non-severe SARS-CoV-2 infection. MiXCR, run by TCRdb on the 5' RACE reads, gives a single entry per CDR3 protein. The profile shows 70,000 to 90,000 distinct CDR3 sequences, 12% of them singletons. The sequenced sample was whole blood. Source of these receptors: an adult who was a healthcare worker with PCR-confirmed SARS-CoV-2 infection or an uninfected control (not recorded which). The CDR3 runs from the conserved cysteine through the conserved F or W. The order of the fields is V gene, D gene, CDR3 length, J gene, clone size, CDR3 DNA, CDR3 protein. D genes are given only for firm matches. A clone size is listed for some rows: how often the clone was seen (once, few, many), or a class if it is expanded.

V: TRBV12-3/TRBV12-4; D: NA; length: 13; J: TRBJ1-1; size: many; DNA: TGTGCCAGCAGCCCGGCCCGGGGGACTGAAGCTTTCTTT; CDR3: CASSPARGTEAFF
V: TRBV4-2; D: NA; length: 15; J: TRBJ2-3; size: many; DNA: TGTGCCAGCAGCCAACCAGGGGAAGGTTTGGATACGCAGTATTTT; CDR3: CASSQPGEGLDTQYF
V: TRBV7-2; D: TRBD1; length: 17; J: TRBJ1-1; size: NA; DNA: TGTGCCAGCAGCTCCAGGTGGACAGGGATCAAGAACACTGAAGCTTTCTTT; CDR3: CASSSRWTGIKNTEAFF
V: TRBV9; D: NA; length: 15; J: TRBJ2-7; size: NA; DNA: TGTGCCAGCAGCGAACAGGCGGCCCAGACCTACGAGCAGTACTTC; CDR3: CASSEQAAQTYEQYF
V: TRBV29-1; D: TRBD2; length: 15; J: TRBJ2-1; size: NA; DNA: TGCAGCGTTAGGGGGCCTAGCGGGGATTACAATGAGCAGTTCTTC; CDR3: CSVRGPSGDYNEQFF
V: TRBV4-1; D: TRBD2; length: 15; J: TRBJ2-1; size: many; DNA: TGCGCCAGCAGGCTGGGACTAGCGGGAGACAATGAGCAGTTCTTC; CDR3: CASRLGLAGDNEQFF
V: TRBV6-6; D: TRBD2; length: 15; J: TRBJ2-1; size: few; DNA: TGTGCCAGCTCTACCGGGGGACTAGCGGGTCTTGAGCAGTTCTTC; CDR3: CASSTGGLAGLEQFF
V: TRBV20-1; D: NA; length: 12; J: TRBJ1-1; size: many; DNA: TGCAGTGCTAGAGAGGGGTCAACTGAAGCTTTCTTT; CDR3: CSAREGSTEAFF
V: TRBV2; D: TRBD2; length: 16; J: TRBJ2-1; size: few; DNA: TGTGCCAGCAGTGACATGGGGACTAGCCGATTCAATGAGCAGTTCTTC; CDR3: CASSDMGTSRFNEQFF
V: TRBV7-7; D: TRBD2; length: 16; J: TRBJ2-5; size: few; DNA: TGTGCCAGCAGCGCTCGACTAGCGGGAGCCGCAGAGACCCAGTACTTC; CDR3: CASSARLAGAAETQYF
V: TRBV18; D: NA; length: 16; J: TRBJ1-4; size: NA; DNA: TGTGCCAGCTCAAACGGGGTTTCCGCAACTAATGAAAAACTGTTTTTT; CDR3: CASSNGVSATNEKLFF
V: TRBV27; D: NA; length: 12; J: TRBJ2-1; size: few; DNA: TGTGCCAGCAGCCCGACAGATAATGAGCAGTTCTTC; CDR3: CASSPTDNEQFF
V: TRBV14; D: NA; length: 16; J: TRBJ2-5; size: few; DNA: TGTGCCAGCAGCCTCAAGGGAGGTCACTCAGGAGAGACCCAGTACTTC; CDR3: CASSLKGGHSGETQYF